The 22 T cell receptor beta chains below all came from one sample that was sequenced in a study of graft-versus-host responses after intestinal transplantation. The protocol was immunoSEQ multiplex PCR, while the TCRdb copy is restricted to in-frame clones and leaves out a portion. Among around 100,000 clones listed, 75% to 95% were seen once. The antigens of these receptors remain unknown. The sample in question was unstimulated CD4+ T cells sorted from spleen or lymph node cells, obtained before transplant. The receptors shown here come from a human donor who was the organ donor for an intestinal transplant.

This chain joins TRBV6-5 and TRBJ1-2; D remains ambiguous. Germline CDR1 reads MNHEY; CDR2 reads SVGAGI. The CDR3 extends over 14 amino acids. V was shortened by 7 bases and J by 5 bases, with 17 bases between the two germline ends. The CDR3 nucleotides are TGTGCCAGCACCGGGAGGAAGACATTTTATGGCTACACCTTC. This encodes CASTGRKTFYGYTF.

The rearrangement joins TRBV25-1 to TRBJ1-5; 7 bases agree with TRBD1. The CDR3 is 17 residues long. In germline, CDR1 is MGHDK, CDR2 SYGVNS. V lost 1 base to trimming and J lost 7 bases; unmatched junction nucleotides: 13. CDR3 amino acids: CASSEFLQGLALQPQHF. The CDR3 DNA reads as TGTGCCAGCAGTGAATTCCTACAGGGGTTGGCGTTGCAGCCCCAGCATTTT.

J is TRBJ2-1 and V is TRBV4-2, with TRBD2 identical over 7 bases. V shed 4 bases, J shed 5 bases, and the junction held 8 bases outside the gene matches. In germline, CDR1 is LGHNA, CDR2 YNFKEQ. The length of the CDR3 is 15 residues. The CDR3 coding sequence is TGTGCCAGCAGCCCCCCGACTAGCCCGGACAATGAGCAGTTCTTC. Its translation: CASSPPTSPDNEQFF.

Worth noting for this clone: Compared with germline, one end of the junction differs, possibly owing to a read error. The rearrangement links TRBV30 to TRBJ2-7, with 9 nucleotides matching TRBD1. CDR1 and CDR2 (germline): GTSNPN, SVGIG (reference sequence). CDR3 length: 13 residues. The CDR3 coding sequence is TGTGCCTGGAGTTTACTCCCGGGACAGGGTCAACGGTTC. Residues: CAWSLLPGQGQRF.

The V and J genes are TRBV29-1 and TRBJ1-1, with 7 bases that match TRBD1. The V segment lost 7 bases and the J segment 3 bases; nucleotides outside the gene matches: 8. The CDR3 runs 13 residues. The V gene's germline CDR1 is SQVTM and CDR2 ANQGSEA. Written as DNA, the CDR3 is TGCAGCGGGACGAGGGGGCTTGACACTGAAGCTTTCTTT. Translated: CSGTRGLDTEAFF.

This chain uses TRBV4-2 with TRBJ2-7, with 8 positions matching TRBD2. The CDR3 sequence is 15 residues long. The trim removed 0 bases at V and 7 bases at J, leaving 8 bases unmatched. Germline V CDR1 and CDR2: LGHNA, YNFKEQ. CDR3 residues: CASSQDVSGGREQYF. As DNA, the CDR3 is TGTGCCAGCAGCCAAGATGTCTCGGGGGGGCGAGAGCAGTACTTC.

The J gene is TRBJ2-6, the V gene TRBV18; weak D call: TRBD1 (6 bases). Germline CDR1 is KGHSH and CDR2 is LQKENI. The length of the CDR3 is 18 residues. V lost 2 bases and J lost 2, with 16 bases in between. The CDR3 sequence is CASSPYGQGSTGANVLTF. The CDR3 DNA is TGTGCCAGCTCACCATACGGGCAGGGGTCGACTGGGGCCAACGTCCTGACTTTC.

The V call is TRBV10-1, the J call TRBJ2-5; 7 nucleotides line up with TRBD1. The trim removed 6 bases at V and 6 bases at J, leaving 7 bases unmatched. There are 13 residues in the CDR3. Germline assignment: CDR1 WNHNN and CDR2 SYGVQD (reference sequence). The CDR3 DNA sequence: TGCGCCAGCAGGAGACAGGGCATGAAGACCCAGTACTTC. Protein: CASRRQGMKTQYF.

The chain joins TRBV4-2 to TRBJ2-7, with D tentatively TRBD2 (6 bases). The CDR3 covers 13 residues. Between the trimmed V and J ends, which lost 1 base and 5 bases, there was a span of 9 bases. CDR1 and CDR2 (germline): LGHNA, YNFKEQ. In DNA form, the CDR3 reads TGTGCCAGCAGCCAAGGGCGCGGGGACGAGCAGTACTTC. It specifies CASSQGRGDEQYF.

J is TRBJ1-1 and V is TRBV21-1. TRBV21-1 is termed a pseudogene. CDR3 size: 14 residues. CDR3 protein: CASSKKRAPREAFF. In DNA form, the CDR3 reads TGTGCCAGCAGCAAAAAGAGGGCCCCCAGAGAAGCTTTCTTT.

This clone occurred once. The chain links TRBV4-1 to TRBJ2-5; 11 nucleotides agree with TRBD1. The germline gives CDR1 MGHRA, CDR2 YSYEKL. This CDR3 region has 15 residues. With 4 bases clipped from V and 5 bases from J, the junction kept 6 bases outside the gene matches. In nucleotides, the CDR3 is TGCGCCAGCAGCCCCGGACAGGGGGCGTTGGAGACCCAGTACTTC. Encoded protein: CASSPGQGALETQYF.

The chain recombines TRBV30 with TRBJ2-5; 9 nucleotides match TRBD1. The CDR3 is 12 residues long. CDR1 is GTSNPN, CDR2 SVGIG, per germline (reference sequence). The J segment lost 3 bases and the V segment lost 7 bases, leaving 3 bases of the junction unmatched. CDR3: CAFDRGEETQYF. DNA of the CDR3: TGTGCCTTTGACAGGGGGGAAGAGACCCAGTACTTC.

The chain has TRBV28 and TRBJ2-7; 8 nucleotides agree with TRBD1. The CDR3 sequence is 14 residues long. The V and J ends lost 2 bases and 7 bases, in that order; junction bases with no gene match: 7. CDR1 and CDR2 from the germline V gene are MDHEN and SYDVKM. Here the CDR3 DNA reads TGTGCCAGCAGTTTAAGTCAGGGGGCCCTTGAGCAGTACTTC. Protein: CASSLSQGALEQYF.

This sequence joins TRBV9 and TRBJ1-1; 8 bases line up with TRBD1. The CDR3 totals 16 residues. Germline V CDR1 and CDR2: SGDLS, YYNGEE. V shed 4 bases and J 6 bases; nucleotides not matched to a gene: 14. CDR3 region: CASSHPEAGGAPEAFF. The CDR3, as DNA: TGTGCCAGCAGCCACCCCGAGGCAGGGGGCGCGCCTGAAGCTTTCTTT.

This chain connects TRBV7-9 to TRBJ2-7, with a possible D match to TRBD2 (7 bases). CDR1 and CDR2 from the germline V gene are SEHNR and FQNEAQ (reference sequence). The CDR3 totals 14 residues. Trimming took off 1 base at V and 1 base at J, with 8 bases between the two ends. The CDR3, as DNA: TGTGCCAGCAGCTTAGAGGGGGGGTCCTACGAGCAGTACTTC. Protein: CASSLEGGSYEQYF.

A single count supports this clone. The chain couples TRBV5-4 to TRBJ2-7; 11 bases are a match to TRBD1. Germline-derived CDR1 and CDR2 are SGHNT and YYREEE (reference sequence). CDR3 size: 14 residues. V dropped 0 bases and J dropped 4; count of bases not matched to a gene: 0. CDR3 DNA sequence: TGTGCCAGCAGCTTGGGGGACAGGGGGTACGAGCAGTACTTC. Protein: CASSLGDRGYEQYF.

The rearrangement links TRBV4-1 to TRBJ1-2; D is ambiguous. The ends were cut back, 0 bases at V and 3 bases at J, with 5 bases in the middle. Germline assignment: CDR1 MGHRA and CDR2 YSYEKL. CDR3 length: 13 amino acids. CDR3 nucleotide sequence: TGCGCCAGCAGCCAAGATAACTACTATGGCTACACCTTC. Encoded protein: CASSQDNYYGYTF.

The chain recombines TRBV6-5 with TRBJ2-5; tentatively, D is TRBD1 (5 bases). The J call may be mistaken, given a closer DNA end match to TRBJ2-7. The germline CDR1 and CDR2 sequences are MNHEY and SVGAGI. The length of the CDR3 is 15 residues. CDR3 protein: CASSSRAARSYEQYF. The CDR3 DNA reads as TGTGCCAGCAGCAGCAGGGCAGCGAGGTCCTACGAGCAGTACTTC.

The chain employs TRBV2 and TRBJ2-3; the match to TRBD2 covers 16 bases. The junction had 3 bases not matched to a gene; V was cut back by 6 bases and J by 3 bases. The CDR3 loop spans 16 amino acids. Germline loops: CDR1 SNHLY, CDR2 FYNNEI. The CDR3 sequence: CASRGTSGGATDTQYF. As DNA, the CDR3 is TGTGCCAGCAGAGGGACTAGCGGGGGGGCAACAGATACGCAGTATTTT.

The chain is built from TRBV5-5 and TRBJ1-1; 7 bases fit TRBD1. There are 15 residues in the CDR3. Germline lookup yields CDR1 SGHKS and CDR2 YYEKEE (reference sequence). The ends lost 2 bases at V and 4 bases at J; junction bases unmatched: 8. The CDR3 nucleotides read TGTGCCAGCAGCTTCCGACAAGGGGGCGGCACTGAAGCTTTCTTT. It translates to CASSFRQGGGTEAFF.

V is TRBV4-2 and J is TRBJ2-2, with a possible D match to TRBD2 (6 bases). The CDR3 extends over 16 amino acids. Germline loops: CDR1 LGHNA, CDR2 YNFKEQ. Trimming took off 2 bases at V and 3 bases at J, with 13 bases between the two ends. The CDR3 DNA is TGTGCCAGCAGCCAAAAGCCAGGAGGGGACACCGGGGAGCTGTTTTTT. Its protein is CASSQKPGGDTGELFF.

This chain uses TRBV9 with TRBJ2-1, with 7 positions matching TRBD2. CDR1 and CDR2 from the germline V gene are SGDLS and YYNGEE. After removal of 0 bases from V and 4 bases from J, the junction contained 4 bases not matched to a gene. The CDR3 consists of 15 residues. CDR3 residues: CASSVAASGYNEQFF. The CDR3 DNA follows: TGTGCCAGCAGCGTAGCAGCTAGCGGATACAATGAGCAGTTCTTC.